Sequencing of this T cell receptor beta chain was carried out in a study of shared clonotypes between healthy human individuals. V was pared by 2 bases and J by 7 bases, with 8 bases of the junction left unmatched. Germline CDR1 and CDR2: SGHTA and FQGNSA. The CDR3 consists of 16 residues. Data came from immunoSEQ multiplex PCR; TCRdb stores just in-frame clones and leaves some out. The data contain fewer than 1.4 million clones, 78% of them singletons. Sequenced input: memory CD4+ T cells from PBMCs. Regarding subset: CD45RA-negative fraction. This receptor was obtained from a man younger than 35 in good health. Some clones in this sample may be carry-over from other donors' samples. This chain joins TRBV7-2 and TRBJ2-2; the match to TRBD2 covers 9 bases. CDR3 region: CASSLYLAGTNGELFF. CDR3 DNA sequence: TGTGCCAGCAGCTTATATCTAGCGGGAACGAACGGGGAGCTGTTTTTT.